Listed here are 5 T cell receptor beta chains from one sample, sequenced in a study of PD-1 blockade in classical Hodgkin lymphoma. Sequenced by immunoSEQ multiplex PCR; TCRdb stores in-frame clones only, minus some. The table lists under 130,000 clones, approximately 89% of them singletons. Described time point: cycle 4 day 1 (C4D1), after less than seven weeks of nivolumab. Relapses following autologous stem cell transplantation were seen in all patients, with brentuximab vedotin exposure varying. The source material was peripheral blood mononuclear cells (PBMCs), sampled before the fourth cycle of nivolumab. The source of these receptors is a human donor with classical Hodgkin lymphoma.

This chain uses TRBV4-1 with TRBJ2-6, with D unresolved. The V gene's germline CDR1 is MGHRA and CDR2 YSYEKL. CDR3 length: 17 amino acids. The V end lost 2 bases, the J end lost 1 base, and 12 bases lay between the germline ends. The CDR3 region has the DNA TGCGCCAGCAGCCAACCGGGTCTAAGATCTGGGGCCAACGTCCTGACTTTC. It codes for CASSQPGLRSGANVLTF.

This chain uses TRBV12-5 with TRBJ1-1, with D unresolved. This CDR3 is built from 11 residues. V lost 1 base and J 8 bases, leaving 5 bases between the germline ends. Germline lookup yields CDR1 LGHNT and CDR2 FRNRAP. CDR3 sequence (DNA): TGTGCTAGTGGTTTGGGCCGAGAAGCTTTCTTT. It codes for CASGLGREAFF.

The J gene is TRBJ2-7, the V gene TRBV6-5, with D possibly TRBD1 on 7 matching bases. The germline gives CDR1 MNHEY, CDR2 SVGAGI. This CDR3 region has 16 residues. V was clipped by 2 bases and J by 2 bases, with 16 bases between them. CDR3 residues: CASSYVAGGLTYEQYF. CDR3 DNA: TGTGCCAGCAGTTACGTCGCAGGGGGGCTGACCTACGAGCAGTACTTC.

The J gene is TRBJ2-7, the V gene TRBV13; no reliable D call. Germline V CDR1 and CDR2: PRHDT, FYEKMQ (reference sequence). The germline V and J ends were trimmed by 3 bases and 4 bases, with 25 bases remaining between them. CDR3 size: 18 residues. CDR3 coding DNA: TGTGCCAGCAGCTTTCTCGCAAACGACGGCGACATTACTTACGAGCAGTACTTC. Amino acid sequence: CASSFLANDGDITYEQYF.

The gene calls are TRBV27 and TRBJ2-7, with 10 bases lining up with TRBD2. The V gene end was trimmed by 9 bases and the J gene end by 6 bases; junction bases not matched to a gene: 8. The CDR3 spans 13 residues. CDR1 MNHEY and CDR2 SMNVEV come from the germline V gene (reference sequence). CDR3 region: CARPSSGSREQYF. The CDR3 DNA reads TGTGCCAGACCCTCTAGCGGGAGTCGCGAGCAGTACTTC.